This T cell receptor (beta chain) came from a study of cytomegalovirus exposure and HLA in healthy donors. Study context: A previous analysis identified 100 million or so unique TCR beta sequences derived from around 200 million T cells.

The V and J ends lost 4 bases and 3 bases, in that order; junction bases with no gene match: 5. The length of the CDR3 is 16 residues. Looked up from germline, CDR1 is WNHNN and CDR2 is SYGVQD (reference sequence). This clone came up a few times. The study ran its PCR with 60 Vbeta and 13 Jbeta primers. Assay used: immunoSEQ multiplex PCR; TCRdb lists only in-frame clones, some missing. The sample lists approximately 96,000 clones, around 72% occurring once. The sequenced material came from PBMCs. The receptor was isolated from a male donor in good health and CMV-seronegative. The chain is built from TRBV10-1 and TRBJ2-1; 11 bases match TRBD2. The CDR3 region is CASSASTSGNYNEQFF. CDR3 sequence (DNA): TGCGCCAGCAGTGCTTCGACTAGCGGGAACTACAATGAGCAGTTCTTC.